The 25 T cell receptor beta chains below were found in one sample sequenced in a study of blood T cell repertoires in COVID-19 (dated by TCRdb to the early 2020s). The library came from the immunoSEQ multiplex PCR assay. TCRdb retrieved this table from immuneACCESS and kept in-frame rearrangements only. Not all clones are present; in checked studies, unresolved V genes account for under half, and no reason is known for the remainder. The sample table records a few hundred thousand clones; 90% of these occur just once. About 1.7% of the sample rests with the top ten. The sequenced material came from PBMCs or T cells enriched from blood (not recorded which). The receptors come from a woman aged 18-35 years with acute COVID-19.

J is TRBJ1-5 and V is TRBV21-1; the table's TRBD1 call for D was not verified on the DNA. TRBV21-1 is a listed pseudogene. This CDR3 region has 14 residues. CDR3 residues: CASSRDRVNQPQHF. DNA of the CDR3: TGTGCCAGCAGCCGGGACAGGGTCAATCAGCCCCAGCATTTT.

The chain combines TRBV19 with TRBJ2-7; the D is unclear. CDR1 and CDR2 (germline): LNHDA, SQIVND (reference sequence). The CDR3 totals 15 residues. V lost 3 bases, J lost 3 bases, and 15 bases lay in between. The chain's CDR3 is CASSIASAVSYEQYF. CDR3 sequence (DNA): TGTGCCAGTAGTATCGCCTCGGCGGTAAGCTACGAGCAGTACTTC.

This rearrangement joins TRBV14 to TRBJ2-1, with 10 bases fitting TRBD2. This CDR3 contains 16 residues. Germline V gene data show CDR1 as SGHDN and CDR2 as FVKESK. The V segment lost 4 bases and the J segment 2 bases; nucleotides outside the gene matches: 5. The CDR3 DNA reads as TGTGCCAGCAGCCCTCGAGCGGGAGGGCCCTACAATGAGCAGTTCTTC. Translated, it gives CASSPRAGGPYNEQFF.

The V gene is TRBV6-1, the J gene TRBJ1-6, with TRBD1 matching 7 bases. Trimming at V came to 1 base and at J to 15 bases, leaving 6 bases not matched to a gene. CDR1 MNHNS and CDR2 SASEGT come from the germline V gene. The CDR3 has 13 residues. CDR3 residues: CASSEVARGFLHF. DNA of the CDR3: TGTGCCAGCAGTGAAGTGGCCAGGGGGTTCCTCCACTTT.

The J gene is TRBJ1-4, the V gene TRBV6-5; 9 bases map to TRBD1. There are 13 residues in the CDR3. Germline V gives CDR1 MNHEY, CDR2 SVGAGI. Trimming cost V 6 bases and J 7 bases; bases outside gene matches: 3. CDR3 region: CASRTGGGEKLFF. CDR3 in DNA: TGTGCCAGCAGGACAGGGGGAGGTGAAAAACTGTTTTTT.

This clone was detected once. CDR3 nucleotides: TGTGCCAGTAGCCCCCGGGGGGGGGCAAAGGGCTACGAGCAGTACTTC. Translated, it gives CASSPRGGAKGYEQYF. This rearrangement joins TRBV19 to TRBJ2-7; 8 bases fit TRBD2. Germline CDR1 LNHDA, CDR2 SQIVND (reference sequence). This CDR3 spans 16 amino acids. Unmatched junction bases numbered 13, after V lost 6 bases and J lost 3 bases.

V is TRBV10-2 and J is TRBJ2-1; a weak D match, TRBD1 (6 bases). Trimming pared 0 bases from V and 12 bases from J, leaving 21 bases between. Germline-derived CDR1 and CDR2 are WSHSY and SAAADI. The CDR3 is 16 residues long. Here the CDR3 DNA reads TGCGCCAGCAGTGAGTCGTATGGGGGCCCTAAAGGGGGGCAGTTCTTC. Its translation is CASSESYGGPKGGQFF.

The rearrangement joins TRBV29-1 to TRBJ2-1, with 11 bases identical to TRBD2. Germline V lookup: CDR1 SQVTM, CDR2 ANQGSEA. This CDR3 has 14 amino acids. J gave up 1 base and V 7 bases, and 3 bases lay outside the gene matches. CDR3 region: CSGIAGGSYNEQFF. CDR3 nucleotide sequence: TGCAGCGGAATAGCGGGAGGGTCCTACAATGAGCAGTTCTTC.

The chain has TRBV3-1 (or the pseudogene TRBV3-2) and TRBJ2-2; the match to TRBD1 covers 9 bases. V shed 5 bases and J 4 bases; nucleotides not matched to a gene: 5. Germline CDR1 reads LGHDT; CDR2 reads YNNKEL (reference sequence). The CDR3 has 15 amino acids. In DNA form, the CDR3 reads TGTGCCAGCAGCTACGGACAGGGGAGCACCGGGGAGCTGTTTTTT. It encodes CASSYGQGSTGELFF.

V gene TRBV7-8 combines with J gene TRBJ2-5; 7 bases match TRBD2. Germline CDR1 SGHVS, CDR2 FQNEAQ. J was trimmed by 4 bases and V by 1 base; bases with no gene match: 12. The CDR3 has 17 amino acids. The DNA for the CDR3 is TGTGCCAGCAGCTTAGTCATCGGGAGGCCAACAAGAGAGACCCAGTACTTC. Protein: CASSLVIGRPTRETQYF.

This clone was seen only a few times. The V call is TRBV19, the J call TRBJ2-7; a weak D match, TRBD1 (6 bases). The germline CDR1 and CDR2 sequences are LNHDA and SQIVND (reference sequence). This CDR3 spans 14 amino acids. The germline V and J ends were trimmed by 4 bases and 2 bases, with 12 bases remaining between them. The CDR3 region is CASSRNRETYEQYF. The CDR3 nucleotides read TGTGCCAGTAGTAGAAACAGGGAGACCTACGAGCAGTACTTC.

This clone was detected a few times. For the CDR3, the DNA is TGTGCCAGCAGTGAATACCCGACTAGTCATCCCAATGAGCAGTTCTTC. It codes for CASSEYPTSHPNEQFF. The chain carries TRBV2 and TRBJ2-1, with D tentatively TRBD2 (6 bases). CDR1 SNHLY and CDR2 FYNNEI come from the germline V gene. Deletions cut 2 bases from V and 6 bases from J, with 17 bases between. CDR3 length: 16 residues.

The gene calls are TRBV28 and TRBJ2-5; D call uncertain. Germline lookup yields CDR1 MDHEN and CDR2 SYDVKM. The CDR3 covers 10 residues. V was clipped by 8 bases and J by 5 bases, with 6 bases between them. CDR3 sequence: CASAAETQYF. For the CDR3, the DNA is TGTGCCAGCGCTGCGGAGACCCAGTACTTC.

The chain has TRBV7-6 and TRBJ2-1; 14 nucleotides match TRBD2. CDR3 length: 18 amino acids. The trim removed 5 bases at V and 5 bases at J, leaving 11 bases unmatched. Germline V gene lookup returns CDR1 SGHVS and CDR2 FNYEAQ. The DNA of the CDR3 is TGTGCCAGCAGCCTCTATCTACCGGGACTAGCGGGGGACAATGAGCAGTTCTTC. Its translation: CASSLYLPGLAGDNEQFF.

With respect to this clone: This sample also contains other DNA sequences that code for the same CDR3. The V gene is TRBV5-4, the J gene TRBJ1-2, with a weak D call TRBD1 (5 bases). Trimming stripped 0 bases from V and 3 bases from J, with 9 bases between. This CDR3 has 14 amino acids. Germline V CDR1 and CDR2: SGHNT, YYREEE (reference sequence). The CDR3 coding sequence is TGTGCCAGCAGCTTGGCCCAGGGTTACTATGGCTACACCTTC. Its translation is CASSLAQGYYGYTF.

V and J are TRBV28 and TRBJ2-1, with 10 bases that match TRBD2. The junction had 10 bases not matched to a gene; V was cut back by 0 bases and J by 5 bases. Germline V CDR1 and CDR2: MDHEN, SYDVKM. The CDR3 is 18 residues long. CDR3 nucleotides: TGTGCCAGCAGTTTATGGGCTAGCGGGAGTAGGTACAACAATGAGCAGTTCTTC. Its translation: CASSLWASGSRYNNEQFF.

This clone was counted a single time. The V and J genes are TRBV5-8 and TRBJ2-2, with D tentatively TRBD1 (6 bases). V shed 4 bases and J shed 6 bases, with 28 bases lying between them. CDR1 is SGHTS and CDR2 is YDEGEE in the germline V gene. CDR3 size: 19 residues. For the CDR3, the DNA is TGTGCCAGCAGCGGTAGCAGGGGTCCTAATTACATCATTCCCGGGGAGCTGTTTTTT. Residues: CASSGSRGPNYIIPGELFF.

A remark on this clone: This sample also contains other DNA sequences that code for the same CDR3. The chain recombines TRBV4-3 with TRBJ2-1; 13 positions agree with TRBD2. V trimming: 8 bases; J trimming: 4 bases; junction bases outside the gene matches: 5. Germline CDR1 LGHNA, CDR2 YSLEER. The CDR3 extends over 15 amino acids. CDR3 nucleotides: TGCGCCAGCTCCAGGACTAGCGGGAGTTACAATGAGCAGTTCTTC. Its translation: CASSRTSGSYNEQFF.

The V gene is TRBV7-8, the J gene TRBJ1-6; a possible D gene is TRBD1 (5 bases). The germline V gene has CDR1 SGHVS and CDR2 FQNEAQ. The CDR3 contains 16 residues. Trimming pared 3 bases from V and 7 bases from J, leaving 16 bases between. The CDR3 here is CASSLGTYGSNSPLHF. As DNA, the CDR3 is TGTGCCAGCAGCTTGGGGACTTACGGGAGCAATTCACCCCTCCACTTT.

The genes are TRBV7-6 and TRBJ1-2; D uncertain. The V gene lost 3 bases and the J gene lost 0 bases, with 14 bases spanning the gap. CDR1 and CDR2 (germline): SGHVS, FNYEAQ. The CDR3 extends over 16 amino acids. CDR3 DNA sequence: TGTGCCAGCAGCTTCAGGTGGCAGACCTCTAACTATGGCTACACCTTC. Its protein is CASSFRWQTSNYGYTF. The full variable domain, its missing parts supplied by reference TRBV7-6 and TRBJ1-2, is GAGVSQSPRYKVTKRGQDVALRCDPISGHVSLYWYRQALGQGPEFLTYFNYEAQQDKSGLPNDRFSAERPEGSISTLTIQRTEQRDSAMYRCASSFRWQTSNYGYTFGSGTRLTVV.

This clone has a handful of counts. The CDR3 protein is CASSRGEGYGYTF. The CDR3 DNA sequence: TGTGCCAGCAGCCGGGGAGAGGGCTATGGCTACACCTTC. The gene calls are TRBV3-1 (or the pseudogene TRBV3-2) and TRBJ1-2; D is ambiguous. The CDR3 sequence is 13 residues long. Germline assignment: CDR1 LGHDT and CDR2 YNNKEL (reference sequence). Trimming left V 4 bases short and J 4 bases short, with 10 bases between.

V usage is TRBV5-6 and J usage is TRBJ1-2; maybe TRBD1 (6 bases). The CDR3 sequence is 13 residues long. V was shortened by 4 bases and J by 2 bases, with 9 bases between the two germline ends. Per the germline V gene, CDR1 is SGHDT and CDR2 is YYEEEE. In nucleotides, the CDR3 is TGTGCCAGCAGCAGAACAGGGAACTATGGCTACACCTTC. Encoded protein: CASSRTGNYGYTF.

This chain joins TRBV27 and TRBJ1-1; unclear D gene. Deletions cut 6 bases from V and 4 bases from J, with 15 bases between. This CDR3 spans 14 amino acids. CDR1 and CDR2 from the germline V gene are MNHEY and SMNVEV (reference sequence). CDR3 protein: CASRAGSPFTEAFF. DNA of the CDR3: TGTGCCAGCAGAGCCGGGTCCCCCTTCACTGAAGCTTTCTTT.

V is TRBV30 and J is TRBJ1-5, with TRBD1 as a possible D gene (5 bases). CDR1 is GTSNPN, CDR2 SVGIG, per germline (reference sequence). The CDR3 is 16 residues long. Deletions cut 0 bases from V and 1 base from J, with 13 bases between. CDR3 nucleotide sequence: TGTGCCTGGAGTGTACGGAGACAGACAAGCAATCAGCCCCAGCATTTT. It translates to CAWSVRRQTSNQPQHF.

The chain employs TRBV4-1 and TRBJ2-1; the D gene is possibly TRBD2 (6 bases). The CDR3 length is 17 residues. With 2 bases removed from V and 5 bases from J, the gap between germline ends came to 19 bases. CDR1 is MGHRA and CDR2 is YSYEKL in the germline V gene. CDR3 in amino acids: CASSQKKPSVPHNEQFF. CDR3 sequence (DNA): TGCGCCAGCAGCCAAAAAAAGCCTAGCGTCCCCCACAATGAGCAGTTCTTC.